Below, 10 T cell receptor beta chains from the same sample are listed, as sequenced in a study of a mutant IDH1 vaccine in newly diagnosed glioma. The time point denotes: week 11, during vaccination. Alongside topical imiquimod, each dose of vaccine comprised 300 ug of mutant IDH1 20-mer peptide. The antigens for these receptors are not known. Sequenced by immunoSEQ multiplex PCR; TCRdb stores in-frame clones only, minus some. The table includes around 25,000 clones, roughly 80% detected once. Here the sequenced sample was PBMCs, taken from a glioma patient whose treatment included an IDH1 peptide vaccine. Receptor source: a woman aged 18-35 years with glioma.

V usage is TRBV4-2 and J usage is TRBJ2-5; 9 bases fit TRBD2. This CDR3 comprises 13 residues. Germline loops: CDR1 LGHNA, CDR2 YNFKEQ. Germline trimming cut 6 bases from V and 1 base from J; bases unmatched to any gene: 0. CDR3 region: CASRTSGQETQYF. CDR3 nucleotides: TGTGCCAGCAGGACTAGCGGCCAAGAGACCCAGTACTTC.

The CDR3 sequence: CASSVYSGVSGEQYF. Written as DNA, the CDR3 is TGCGCCAGCAGCGTATATAGCGGGGTGAGCGGCGAGCAGTACTTC. The rearrangement joins TRBV5-1 to TRBJ2-7, with 8 bases identical to TRBD2. Unmatched junction bases numbered 12, after V lost 4 bases and J lost 6 bases. Germline CDR1 SGHRS, CDR2 YFSETQ. The CDR3 is 15 amino acids. The full variable domain, in which reference TRBV5-1 and TRBJ2-7 provide the parts outside the CDR3, is KAGVTQTPRYLIKTRGQQVTLSCSPISGHRSVSWYQQTPGQGLQFLFEYFSETQRNKGNFPGRFSGRQFSNSRSEMNVSTLELGDSALYLCASSVYSGVSGEQYFGPGTRLTVT.

The chain uses TRBV6-1 and TRBJ1-4, with D possibly TRBD1 on 6 matching bases. The CDR3 is 15 residues long. V lost 0 bases, J lost 7 bases, and 12 bases lay in between. Germline CDR1 is MNHNS and CDR2 is SASEGT. In DNA form, the CDR3 reads TGTGCCAGCAGTGAAGCCAGGGGAAGGGTTGAAAAACTGTTTTTT. Its protein product is CASSEARGRVEKLFF.

V is TRBV4-2 and J is TRBJ2-3, with D hard to call. The V end was cut by 4 bases, the J end by 3 bases, with 11 bases between. The germline V gene encodes CDR1 LGHNA and CDR2 YNFKEQ. This CDR3 is 14 amino acids long. This CDR3 is CASSPWANTDTQYF. CDR3 in DNA: TGTGCCAGCAGCCCTTGGGCCAATACAGATACGCAGTATTTT.

The chain carries TRBV6-1 and TRBJ2-2, with D possibly matching TRBD1 (6 bases). The CDR3 length is 13 residues. The V end was cut by 10 bases, the J end by 1 base, with 10 bases between. CDR1 and CDR2 from the germline V gene are MNHNS and SASEGT. CDR3 region: CATTGQNTGELFF. The DNA of the CDR3 is TGTGCCACCACAGGGCAGAACACCGGGGAGCTGTTTTTT.

This rearrangement joins TRBV7-2 to TRBJ2-1, with D possibly being TRBD2 (6 bases). The CDR3 consists of 15 residues. Trimming left V 1 base short and J 10 bases short, with 17 bases between. Germline CDR1 SGHTA, CDR2 FQGNSA. Written as DNA, the CDR3 is TGTGCCAGCAGCTTAGTACTAGCAGAGTCTCAGGAGCAGTTCTTC. Translated, it gives CASSLVLAESQEQFF.

This clone was found a few times. J is TRBJ1-2 and V is TRBV5-1, with a possible D match to TRBD1 (5 bases). This CDR3 has 16 amino acids. The germline CDR1 and CDR2 sequences are SGHRS and YFSETQ. Trimming took 4 bases from V and 4 from J, leaving 20 bases between them. The chain's CDR3 is CASSAYPSPGTYGYTF. The CDR3 nucleotides are TGCGCCAGCAGCGCGTACCCGTCCCCAGGGACCTATGGCTACACCTTC.

This chain joins TRBV19 and TRBJ2-7; 9 bases are shared with TRBD1. Per germline, CDR1 LNHDA and CDR2 SQIVND (reference sequence). This CDR3 is built from 15 residues. The V segment lost 4 bases and the J segment 0 bases; nucleotides outside the gene matches: 4. CDR3 in DNA: TGTGCCAGTAGTAACACAGGGGGCGGCTCCTACGAGCAGTACTTC. This gives the protein CASSNTGGGSYEQYF. Full variable domain (outside the CDR3, taken from reference TRBV19 and TRBJ2-7): DGGITQSPKYLFRKEGQNVTLSCEQNLNHDAMYWYRQDPGQGLRLIYYSQIVNDFQKGDIAEGYSVSREKKESFPLTVTSAQKNPTAFYLCASSNTGGGSYEQYFGPGTRLTVT.

This chain joins TRBV6-1 and TRBJ2-7; 11 bases agree with TRBD1. Germline trimming cut 0 bases from V and 7 bases from J; bases unmatched to any gene: 8. There are 16 residues in the CDR3. CDR1 is MNHNS, CDR2 SASEGT, per germline. The CDR3 region is CASSEAPGQGVGEQYF. In DNA, the CDR3 is TGTGCCAGCAGTGAAGCCCCGGGACAGGGGGTCGGAGAGCAGTACTTC.

The genes are TRBV5-6 and TRBJ2-7; no reliable D call. CDR1 SGHDT and CDR2 YYEEEE come from the germline V gene. Trimming took off 1 base at V and 1 base at J, with 3 bases between the two ends. CDR3 length: 12 amino acids. Here the CDR3 reads CASSLTSYEQYF. CDR3 nucleotide sequence: TGTGCCAGCAGCTTGACGTCCTACGAGCAGTACTTC. Looking up the rest from reference TRBV5-6 and TRBJ2-7 gives the full variable domain: DAGVTQSPTHLIKTRGQQVTLRCSPKSGHDTVSWYQQALGQGPQFIFQYYEEEERQRGNFPDRFSGHQFPNYSSELNVNALLLGDSALYLCASSLTSYEQYFGPGTRLTVT.